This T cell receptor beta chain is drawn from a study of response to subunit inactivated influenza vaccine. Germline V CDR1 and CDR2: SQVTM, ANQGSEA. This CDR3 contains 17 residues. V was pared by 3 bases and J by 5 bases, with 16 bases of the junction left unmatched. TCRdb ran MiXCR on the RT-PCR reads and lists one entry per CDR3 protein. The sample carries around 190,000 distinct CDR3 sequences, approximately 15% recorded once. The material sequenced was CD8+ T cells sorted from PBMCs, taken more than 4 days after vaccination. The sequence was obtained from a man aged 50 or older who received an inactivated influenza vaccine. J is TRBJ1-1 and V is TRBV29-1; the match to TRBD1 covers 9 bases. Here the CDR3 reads CSVEYTGTGPWGTEAFF. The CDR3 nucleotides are TGCAGCGTTGAGTACACCGGGACAGGGCCCTGGGGGACTGAAGCTTTCTTT.